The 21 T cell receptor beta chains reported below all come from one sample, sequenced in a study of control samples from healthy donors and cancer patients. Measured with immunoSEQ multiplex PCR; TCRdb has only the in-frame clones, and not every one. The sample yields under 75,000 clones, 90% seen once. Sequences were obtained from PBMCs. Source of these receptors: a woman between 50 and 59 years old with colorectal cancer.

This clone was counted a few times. The CDR3 loop reads CASRSSYEQYF. The CDR3 coding sequence is TGCGCCAGCAGATCATCCTACGAGCAGTACTTC. This sequence joins TRBV5-1 and TRBJ2-7; D is undetermined. The CDR3 sequence is 11 residues long. Germline V gene data show CDR1 as SGHRS and CDR2 as YFSETQ. Deletions cut 5 bases from V and 1 base from J, with 4 bases between.

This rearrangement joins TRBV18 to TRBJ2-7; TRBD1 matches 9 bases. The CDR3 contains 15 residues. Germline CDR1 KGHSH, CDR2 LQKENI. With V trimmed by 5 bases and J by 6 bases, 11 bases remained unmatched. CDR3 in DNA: TGTGCCAGCTCAATCACAGGGGGCGCGGATATCGAGCAGTACTTC. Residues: CASSITGGADIEQYF. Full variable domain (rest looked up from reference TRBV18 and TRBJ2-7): NAGVMQNPRHLVRRRGQEARLRCSPMKGHSHVYWYRQLPEEGLKFMVYLQKENIIDESGMPKERFSAEFPKEGPSILRIQQVVRGDSAAYFCASSITGGADIEQYFGPGTRLTVT.

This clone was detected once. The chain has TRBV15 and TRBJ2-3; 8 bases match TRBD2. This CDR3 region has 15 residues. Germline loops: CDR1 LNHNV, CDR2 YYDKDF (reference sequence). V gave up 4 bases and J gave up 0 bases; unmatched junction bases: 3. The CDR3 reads CATSISSGSTDTQYF. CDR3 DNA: TGTGCCACCAGCATCTCTAGCGGGAGCACAGATACGCAGTATTTT.

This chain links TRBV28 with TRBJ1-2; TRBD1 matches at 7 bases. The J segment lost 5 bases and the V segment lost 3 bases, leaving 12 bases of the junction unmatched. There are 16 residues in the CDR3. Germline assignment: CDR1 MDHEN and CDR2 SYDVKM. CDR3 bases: TGTGCCAGCAGTTTTCAAAACAGGGGCCCGGTTTATGGCTACACCTTC. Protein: CASSFQNRGPVYGYTF.

The CDR3 coding sequence is TGTGCCAGCAGATTTGATGACAGGGGGCACGAGCAGTACTTC. Translating it yields CASRFDDRGHEQYF. The chain is built from TRBV5-6 and TRBJ2-7; 10 nucleotides agree with TRBD1. The CDR3 contains 14 residues. Trimming cost V 5 bases and J 5 bases; bases outside gene matches: 7. Germline V gives CDR1 SGHDT, CDR2 YYEEEE.

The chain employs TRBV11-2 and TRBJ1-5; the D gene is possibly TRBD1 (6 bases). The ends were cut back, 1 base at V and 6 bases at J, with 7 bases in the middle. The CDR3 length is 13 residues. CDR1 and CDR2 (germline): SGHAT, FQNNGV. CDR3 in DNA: TGTGCCAGCAGCTTAGGAGGGGGTCAGCCCCAGCATTTT. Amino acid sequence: CASSLGGGQPQHF.

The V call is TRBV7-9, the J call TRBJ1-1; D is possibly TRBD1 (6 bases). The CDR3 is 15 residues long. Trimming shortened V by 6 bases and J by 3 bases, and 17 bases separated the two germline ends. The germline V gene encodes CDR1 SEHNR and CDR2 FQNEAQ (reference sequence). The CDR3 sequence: CASSKLRAGDTEAFF. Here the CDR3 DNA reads TGTGCCAGCAGTAAGCTTAGGGCAGGGGACACTGAAGCTTTCTTT.

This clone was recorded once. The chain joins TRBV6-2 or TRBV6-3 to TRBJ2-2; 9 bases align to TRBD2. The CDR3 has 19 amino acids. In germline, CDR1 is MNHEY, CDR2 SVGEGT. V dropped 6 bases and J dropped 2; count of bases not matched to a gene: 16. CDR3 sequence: CASSSRGGISGSNTGELFF. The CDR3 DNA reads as TGTGCCAGCAGCTCGAGGGGGGGGATTAGCGGGAGTAACACCGGGGAGCTGTTTTTT.

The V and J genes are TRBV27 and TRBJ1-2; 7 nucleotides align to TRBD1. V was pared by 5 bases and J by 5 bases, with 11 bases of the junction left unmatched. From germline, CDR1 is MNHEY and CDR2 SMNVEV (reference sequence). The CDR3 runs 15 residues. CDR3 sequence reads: CASSTHDRVGYGYTF. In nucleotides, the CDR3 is TGTGCCAGCAGTACCCACGACAGGGTGGGGTATGGCTACACCTTC.

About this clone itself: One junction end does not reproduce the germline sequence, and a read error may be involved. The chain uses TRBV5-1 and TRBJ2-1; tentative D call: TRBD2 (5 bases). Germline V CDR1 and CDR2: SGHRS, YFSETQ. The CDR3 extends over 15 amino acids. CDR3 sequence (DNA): TGCGCCAGCAGGTTGGAGGCCGCCCATTACAATGAGCAGTTCTTC. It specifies CASRLEAAHYNEQFF.

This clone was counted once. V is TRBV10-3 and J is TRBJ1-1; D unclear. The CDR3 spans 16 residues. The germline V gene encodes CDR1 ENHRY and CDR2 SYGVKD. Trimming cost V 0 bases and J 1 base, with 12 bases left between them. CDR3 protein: CAISESRSAENTEAFF. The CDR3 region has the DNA TGTGCCATCAGTGAGTCGCGGTCGGCAGAGAACACTGAAGCTTTCTTT.

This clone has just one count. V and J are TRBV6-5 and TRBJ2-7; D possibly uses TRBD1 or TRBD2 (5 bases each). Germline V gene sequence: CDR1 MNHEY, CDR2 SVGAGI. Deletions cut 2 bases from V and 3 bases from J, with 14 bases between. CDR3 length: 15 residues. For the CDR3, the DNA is TGTGCCAGCAGTTACGATATCCGGGACGACTACGAGCAGTACTTC. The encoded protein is CASSYDIRDDYEQYF.

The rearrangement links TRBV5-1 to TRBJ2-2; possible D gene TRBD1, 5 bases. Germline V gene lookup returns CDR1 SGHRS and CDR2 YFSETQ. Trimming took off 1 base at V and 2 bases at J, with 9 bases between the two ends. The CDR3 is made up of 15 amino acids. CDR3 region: CASSLYTGNTGELFF. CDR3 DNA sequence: TGCGCCAGCAGCTTGTACACAGGAAACACCGGGGAGCTGTTTTTT. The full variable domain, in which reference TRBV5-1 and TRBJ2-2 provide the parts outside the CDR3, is KAGVTQTPRYLIKTRGQQVTLSCSPISGHRSVSWYQQTPGQGLQFLFEYFSETQRNKGNFPGRFSGRQFSNSRSEMNVSTLELGDSALYLCASSLYTGNTGELFFGEGSRLTVL.

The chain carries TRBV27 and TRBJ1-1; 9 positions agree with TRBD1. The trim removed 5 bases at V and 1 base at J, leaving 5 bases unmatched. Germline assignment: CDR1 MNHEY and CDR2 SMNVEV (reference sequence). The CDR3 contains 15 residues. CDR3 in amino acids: CASSLVGQGNTEAFF. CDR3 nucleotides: TGTGCCAGCAGTCTAGTGGGACAGGGGAACACTGAAGCTTTCTTT.

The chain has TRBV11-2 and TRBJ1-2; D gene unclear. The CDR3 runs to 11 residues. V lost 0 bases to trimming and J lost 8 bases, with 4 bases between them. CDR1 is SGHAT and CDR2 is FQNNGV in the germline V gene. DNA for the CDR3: TGTGCCAGCAGCTTAGATCTGGGCTACACCTTC. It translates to CASSLDLGYTF.

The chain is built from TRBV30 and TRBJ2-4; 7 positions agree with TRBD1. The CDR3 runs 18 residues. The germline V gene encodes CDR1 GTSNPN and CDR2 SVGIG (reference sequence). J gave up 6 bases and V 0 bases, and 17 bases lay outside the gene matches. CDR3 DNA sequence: TGTGCCTGGAGTGTAACAGGGGCGATCTCGAATTCCCCAAACATTCAGTACTTC. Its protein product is CAWSVTGAISNSPNIQYF.

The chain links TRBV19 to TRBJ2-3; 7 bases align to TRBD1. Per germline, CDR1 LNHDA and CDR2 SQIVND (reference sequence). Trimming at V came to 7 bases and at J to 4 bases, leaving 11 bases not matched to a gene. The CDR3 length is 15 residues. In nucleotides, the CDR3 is TGTGCCAGTATGGGTAGGGACAGCTATTCAGATACGCAGTATTTT. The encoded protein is CASMGRDSYSDTQYF.

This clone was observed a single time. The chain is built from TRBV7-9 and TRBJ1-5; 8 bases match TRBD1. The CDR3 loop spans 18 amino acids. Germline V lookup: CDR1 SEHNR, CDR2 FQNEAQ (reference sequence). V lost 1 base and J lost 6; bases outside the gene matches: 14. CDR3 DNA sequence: TGTGCCAGCAGCTTAGGAGGATGGACAGGGAGGTTGGTTCAGCCCCAGCATTTT. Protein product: CASSLGGWTGRLVQPQHF.

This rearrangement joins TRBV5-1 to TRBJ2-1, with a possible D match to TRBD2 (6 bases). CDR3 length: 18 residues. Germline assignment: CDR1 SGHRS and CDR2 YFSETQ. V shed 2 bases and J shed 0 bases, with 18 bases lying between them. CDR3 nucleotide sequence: TGCGCCAGCAGCTTTCGGGGGAATCAGGCGGGCTCCTACAATGAGCAGTTCTTC. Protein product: CASSFRGNQAGSYNEQFF.

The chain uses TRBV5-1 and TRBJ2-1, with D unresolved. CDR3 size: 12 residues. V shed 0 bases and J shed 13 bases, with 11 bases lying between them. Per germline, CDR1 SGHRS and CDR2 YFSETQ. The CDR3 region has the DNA TGCGCCAGCAGCTTGGAAGGCCAGCGACAGTTCTTC. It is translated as CASSLEGQRQFF.

CDR3 residues: CASSPSGNVKEKLFF. The CDR3 nucleotides read TGTGCCAGCTCACCATCCGGGAATGTTAAAGAAAAACTGTTTTTT. V is TRBV18 and J is TRBJ1-4; D uncertain. The germline V gene has CDR1 KGHSH and CDR2 LQKENI. Trimming removed 2 bases at V and 8 bases at J, with 15 bases between. CDR3 size: 15 residues.